One and the same sample provided the 26 T cell receptor beta chains below, sequenced in a study of blood T cell repertoires in COVID-19. Sequencing used immunoSEQ multiplex PCR; TCRdb keeps in-frame clones, though not all of them. The data contain about 220,000 clones, 84% of them singletons. Specimen: peripheral blood. These receptors originate from a woman aged 25 to 39 who had recovered from COVID-19.

The chain has TRBV28 and TRBJ1-5; D might be TRBD1 (6 bases). Germline V lookup: CDR1 MDHEN, CDR2 SYDVKM. Trimming cost V 7 bases and J 7 bases, with 17 bases left between them. The CDR3 loop spans 14 amino acids. This CDR3 reads CASIRAGVGQPQHF. For the CDR3, the DNA is TGTGCCAGCATCCGGGCAGGGGTGGGACAGCCCCAGCATTTT.

This chain connects TRBV20-1 to TRBJ2-3; D may be TRBD2 (6 bases). The CDR3 has 14 residues. Trimming left V 3 bases short and J 2 bases short, with 12 bases between. CDR1 and CDR2 (germline): DFQATT, SNEGSKA (reference sequence). CDR3 DNA sequence: TGCAGTGCTAGTCAGCGGGCGATCACAGATACGCAGTATTTT. Protein product: CSASQRAITDTQYF.

The chain links TRBV12-3 or TRBV12-4 to TRBJ1-1; D gene uncertain. The CDR3 runs 11 residues. Trimming pared 7 bases from V and 6 bases from J, leaving 9 bases between. The CDR3 coding sequence is TGTGCCAGCAAGAGGGTAGCTGAAGCTTTCTTT. This gives the protein CASKRVAEAFF.

The chain recombines TRBV30 with TRBJ2-2, with TRBD2 matching over 9 bases. The CDR3 consists of 15 residues. Germline-derived CDR1 and CDR2 are GTSNPN and SVGIG (reference sequence). Trimming took 3 bases from V and 2 from J; bases not matched to a gene: 4. CDR3 sequence reads: CAWRGLAANTGELFF. CDR3 nucleotides: TGTGCCTGGAGGGGACTAGCAGCCAACACCGGGGAGCTGTTTTTT.

V gene TRBV24-1 combines with J gene TRBJ2-1; 12 bases fit TRBD2. Trimming removed 4 bases from V and 8 bases from J; junction bases left unmatched: 2. The CDR3 loop spans 14 amino acids. The germline gives CDR1 KGHDR, CDR2 SFDVKD. The CDR3 coding sequence is TGTGCCACCAGTGACCGACTAGCGGGAGATGAGCAGTTCTTC. Translating it yields CATSDRLAGDEQFF.

The chain carries TRBV6-5 and TRBJ2-2; TRBD2 might be the D (6 bases). The CDR3 contains 14 residues. The germline V and J ends were trimmed by 6 bases and 5 bases, with 13 bases remaining between them. In germline, CDR1 is MNHEY, CDR2 SVGAGI. CDR3 coding DNA: TGTGCCAGCAGGACGCGGGGCGATACCGGGGAGCTGTTTTTT. It is translated as CASRTRGDTGELFF.

The V call is TRBV24-1, the J call TRBJ2-1; weak D call: TRBD1 (7 bases). The CDR3 length is 16 residues. CDR1 is KGHDR, CDR2 SFDVKD, per germline. Deletions cut 1 base from V and 6 bases from J, with 15 bases between. The DNA of the CDR3 is TGTGCCACCAGTGATTTAGGGGGCGGGGAACCCAATGAGCAGTTCTTC. This codes for CATSDLGGGEPNEQFF.

V usage is TRBV3-1 (or the pseudogene TRBV3-2) and J usage is TRBJ2-7, with 10 bases matching TRBD2. Germline CDR1 and CDR2: LGHDT and YNNKEL (reference sequence). Unmatched junction bases numbered 19, after V lost 5 bases and J lost 0 bases. The CDR3 contains 20 residues. The CDR3 DNA follows: TGTGCCAGCAGCGGACAGGGTGGGATTCTAGCGGGAGCCGTCTCCTACGAGCAGTACTTC. As protein: CASSGQGGILAGAVSYEQYF.

The chain links TRBV3-1 (or the pseudogene TRBV3-2) to TRBJ2-7; D call uncertain. CDR1 LGHDT and CDR2 YNNKEL come from the germline V gene (reference sequence). Deletions cut 3 bases from V and 0 bases from J, with 9 bases between. The CDR3 is 14 residues long. CDR3 loop: CASSHAPSSYEQYF. The CDR3 nucleotides are TGTGCCAGCAGCCACGCGCCGAGCTCCTACGAGCAGTACTTC.

The rearrangement joins TRBV18 to TRBJ2-1; TRBD2 might be the D (5 bases). Trimming stripped 0 bases from V and 3 bases from J, with 9 bases between. Germline V CDR1 and CDR2: KGHSH, LQKENI. CDR3 length equals 15 residues. CDR3 region: CASSPPSDFYNEQFF. The CDR3 DNA sequence: TGTGCCAGCTCACCACCGTCGGACTTCTACAATGAGCAGTTCTTC.

The chain has TRBV5-4 and TRBJ2-5; D is unclear. Germline V lookup: CDR1 SGHNT, CDR2 YYREEE (reference sequence). The CDR3 runs to 13 residues. V was clipped by 1 base and J by 2 bases, with 6 bases between them. In DNA form, the CDR3 reads TGTGCCAGCAGCTTGCTAATACAAGAGACCCAGTACTTC. Translated, it gives CASSLLIQETQYF. Supplemented by reference TRBV5-4 and TRBJ2-5, the full variable domain reads ETGVTQSPTHLIKTRGQQVTLRCSSQSGHNTVSWYQQALGQGPQFIFQYYREEENGRGNFPPRFSGLQFPNYSSELNVNALELDDSALYLCASSLLIQETQYFGPGTRLLVL.

This clone has just a few counts. The CDR3 nucleotides read TGTGCCAGCAGTTGGGCGGGGGTCTACGAGCAGTACTTC. The encoded protein is CASSWAGVYEQYF. The chain carries TRBV6-2 or TRBV6-3 and TRBJ2-7; 7 nucleotides line up with TRBD2. CDR3 length equals 13 residues. Looked up from germline, CDR1 is MNHEY and CDR2 is SVGEGT. The ends lost 4 bases at V and 3 bases at J; junction bases unmatched: 3.

This chain links TRBV7-9 with TRBJ2-2; the D is unclear. With 5 bases removed from V and 2 bases from J, the gap between germline ends came to 9 bases. Germline V gene lookup returns CDR1 SEHNR and CDR2 FQNEAQ (reference sequence). There are 14 residues in the CDR3. In DNA form, the CDR3 reads TGTGCCAGCAGCCCCCCTAAAAACACCGGGGAGCTGTTTTTT. This sequence encodes CASSPPKNTGELFF.

As to this clone: A junction boundary mismatches the germline segment, possibly from a read error. The rearrangement joins TRBV27 to TRBJ2-1; 7 bases are shared with TRBD1. Germline V gene sequence: CDR1 MNHEY, CDR2 SMNVEV (reference sequence). CDR3 length: 12 amino acids. The CDR3 here is CASSSSTGLTLF. In DNA, the CDR3 is TGTGCCAGCAGTTCGTCGACAGGGTTAACACTCTTC.

This clone was counted a single time. The rearrangement joins TRBV7-3 to TRBJ2-5; the D is unclear. V dropped 5 bases and J dropped 3 bases, with 10 bases sitting between them. Germline CDR1 and CDR2: SGHTA and FQGTGA. The CDR3 is 13 residues long. The CDR3 loop reads CASSRATEETQYF. The DNA for the CDR3 is TGTGCCAGCAGCCGAGCCACAGAAGAGACCCAGTACTTC.

The chain recombines TRBV15 with TRBJ1-6; D remains ambiguous. The germline V gene encodes CDR1 LNHNV and CDR2 YYDKDF (reference sequence). V lost 0 bases and J lost 7, with 4 bases in between. CDR3 length equals 13 residues. CDR3 loop: CATSRDLNSPLHF. DNA of the CDR3: TGTGCCACCAGCAGAGATCTAAATTCACCCCTCCACTTT.

V usage is TRBV21-1 and J usage is TRBJ2-7; the D segment call TRBD2 is taken from the table without a DNA check. TRBV21-1 is described as a pseudogene. The CDR3 extends over 20 amino acids. CDR3 protein: CASSKVSAGLAGHSTYEQYF. The CDR3 nucleotides read TGTGCCAGCAGCAAAGTCTCAGCGGGACTAGCGGGACATTCAACCTACGAGCAGTACTTC.

The CDR3 DNA reads TGTGCCAGCAGTTTGGACAGGGCCACCTACGAGCAGTACTTC. Protein product: CASSLDRATYEQYF. The genes are TRBV6-5 and TRBJ2-7; 8 positions match TRBD1. V shed 4 bases, J shed 2 bases, and the junction held 4 bases outside the gene matches. This CDR3 is 14 amino acids long. The V gene's germline CDR1 is MNHEY and CDR2 SVGAGI.

This chain connects TRBV1 to TRBJ2-7; TRBD2 is taken as the D call from the table, unchecked against the DNA. TRBV1 is a known pseudogene. The CDR3 runs to 16 residues. CDR3: CTSSLGGIGVDYEQYF. The CDR3 nucleotides are TGCACCAGCAGCCTTGGCGGGATTGGCGTTGACTACGAGCAGTACTTC.

The CDR3 loop reads CASSSGQNTGELFF. The CDR3 coding sequence is TGTGCCAGCAGCTCAGGACAGAACACCGGGGAGCTGTTTTTT. J is TRBJ2-2 and V is TRBV5-5, with D possibly being TRBD1 (5 bases). CDR1 is SGHKS, CDR2 YYEKEE, per germline (reference sequence). V lost 3 bases and J lost 1, with 7 bases in between. The CDR3 consists of 14 residues.

A single count supports this clone. The same CDR3 also results from other DNA sequences found in this sample. The gene calls are TRBV6-5 and TRBJ2-7, with TRBD2 matching 7 bases. Germline V gene sequence: CDR1 MNHEY, CDR2 SVGAGI. Germline trimming cut 8 bases from V and 6 bases from J; bases unmatched to any gene: 1. CDR3 size: 10 residues. The CDR3 DNA follows: TGTGCCAGCGGGAGGGGCGAGCAGTACTTC. Protein product: CASGRGEQYF.

This chain joins TRBV5-1 and TRBJ1-4; 7 bases align to TRBD1. Germline V gene sequence: CDR1 SGHRS, CDR2 YFSETQ. The CDR3 contains 15 residues. The V and J ends lost 3 bases and 8 bases, in that order; junction bases with no gene match: 10. The CDR3 DNA is TGCGCCAGCAGCTCGGGAGGGGGCGAGGAAGAAAAACTGTTTTTT. As protein: CASSSGGGEEEKLFF.

The J gene is TRBJ2-6, the V gene TRBV3-1 (or the pseudogene TRBV3-2), with D hard to call. This CDR3 spans 15 amino acids. Germline CDR1 and CDR2: LGHDT and YNNKEL (reference sequence). The V gene lost 4 bases and the J gene lost 2 bases, with 9 bases spanning the gap. The CDR3 DNA reads TGTGCCAGCAGCCGGAGAGATGCTGGGGCCAACGTCCTGACTTTC. It translates to CASSRRDAGANVLTF.

The V and J genes are TRBV28 and TRBJ1-1, with 7 nucleotides matching TRBD1. Germline CDR1 reads MDHEN; CDR2 reads SYDVKM. The CDR3 consists of 15 residues. The ends lost 5 bases at V and 5 bases at J; junction bases unmatched: 11. The CDR3 region has the DNA TGTGCCAGCAGTCCCCCACCAGACAGGGCGACTGAAGCTTTCTTT. Amino acid sequence: CASSPPPDRATEAFF. Together with reference TRBV28 and TRBJ1-1, the CDR3 gives the full variable domain: DVKVTQSSRYLVKRTGEKVFLECVQDMDHENMFWYRQDPGLGLRLIYFSYDVKMKEKGDIPEGYSVSREKKERFSLILESASTNQTSMYLCASSPPPDRATEAFFGQGTRLTVV.

The chain recombines TRBV28 with TRBJ2-3, with 7 bases matching TRBD2. V was clipped by 6 bases and J by 0 bases; unmatched bases: 3. The CDR3 is made up of 14 amino acids. From germline, CDR1 is MDHEN and CDR2 SYDVKM. The CDR3 DNA sequence: TGTGCCAGCAGGGGAGGGACTAGCACAGATACGCAGTATTTT. Translation gives CASRGGTSTDTQYF.

The chain has TRBV29-1 and TRBJ1-2; tentative D call: TRBD1 (6 bases). CDR1 and CDR2 from the germline V gene are SQVTM and ANQGSEA. V shed 0 bases and J shed 8 bases, with 22 bases lying between them. The CDR3 is 16 residues long. For the CDR3, the DNA is TGCAGCGTTGAAGATTCCCCATCCCGGGGGGCTGGAGGCTACACCTTC. Its protein product is CSVEDSPSRGAGGYTF.